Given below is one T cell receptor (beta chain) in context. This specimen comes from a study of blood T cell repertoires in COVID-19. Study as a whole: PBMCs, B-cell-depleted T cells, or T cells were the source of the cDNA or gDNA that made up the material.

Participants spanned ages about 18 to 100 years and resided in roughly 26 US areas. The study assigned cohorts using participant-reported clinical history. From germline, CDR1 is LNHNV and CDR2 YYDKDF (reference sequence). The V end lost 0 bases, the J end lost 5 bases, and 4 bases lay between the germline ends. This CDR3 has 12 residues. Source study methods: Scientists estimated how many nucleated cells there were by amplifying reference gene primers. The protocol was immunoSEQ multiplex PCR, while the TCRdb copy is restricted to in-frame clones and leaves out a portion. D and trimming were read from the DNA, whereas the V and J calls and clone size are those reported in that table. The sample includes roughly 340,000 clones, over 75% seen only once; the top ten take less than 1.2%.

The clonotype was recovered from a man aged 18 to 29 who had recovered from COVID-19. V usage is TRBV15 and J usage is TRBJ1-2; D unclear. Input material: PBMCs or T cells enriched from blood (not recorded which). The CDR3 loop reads CATSRDKYGYTF. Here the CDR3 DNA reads TGTGCCACCAGCAGAGACAAATATGGCTACACCTTC.